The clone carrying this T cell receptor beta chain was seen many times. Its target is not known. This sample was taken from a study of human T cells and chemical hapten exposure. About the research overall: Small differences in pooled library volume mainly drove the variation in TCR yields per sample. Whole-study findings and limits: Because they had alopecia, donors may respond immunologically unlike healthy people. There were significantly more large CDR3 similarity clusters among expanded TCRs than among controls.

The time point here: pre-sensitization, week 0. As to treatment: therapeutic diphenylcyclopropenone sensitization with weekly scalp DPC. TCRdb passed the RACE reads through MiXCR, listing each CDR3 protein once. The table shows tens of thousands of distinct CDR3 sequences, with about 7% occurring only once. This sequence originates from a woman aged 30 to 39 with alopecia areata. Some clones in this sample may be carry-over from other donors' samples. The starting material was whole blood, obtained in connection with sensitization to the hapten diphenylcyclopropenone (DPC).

This CDR3 reads CASTGAQETQYF. CDR3 coding DNA: TGTGCCAGTACCGGGGCCCAAGAGACCCAGTACTTC. The J gene is TRBJ2-5, the V gene TRBV2; D assignment may be TRBD1 or TRBD2 (5 bases each). The CDR3 has 12 residues. Germline V gene data show CDR1 as SNHLY and CDR2 as FYNNEI. Trimming cost V 9 bases and J 1 base, with 9 bases left between them.